This T cell receptor (beta chain) originates from a study of blood T cell repertoires in COVID-19. On the study more broadly: Acute and convalescent COVID-19 specimens originated in the United States, Italy and Spain. PBMCs, B-cell-depleted T cells, or T cells provided the cDNA or gDNA that made up the material.

Enrolment of Seattle patients took place during active infection, and they were followed longitudinally. Authors' processing steps: Estimated nucleated cell counts came from reference gene primer amplification. Repertoires were generated with immunoSEQ multiplex PCR, while TCRdb's copy carries only in-frame clones and drops some. That table furnishes V, J and clone size, whereas the DNA furnished D and trimming. The sample holds some 240,000 clones, 70% to 90% seen once. The CDR3 is 15 residues long. V was clipped by 5 bases and J by 5 bases; unmatched bases: 4. Germline V CDR1 and CDR2: SEHNR, FQNEAQ (reference sequence).

The sequenced sample was peripheral blood. The rearrangement uses TRBV7-9 and TRBJ1-6, with 9 bases fitting TRBD1. The source of this sequence is a woman aged 70-85 years with COVID-19, enrolled during active disease. CDR3 DNA: TGTGCCAGCAGCATGGGGGACAGGGATAATTCACCCCTCCACTTT. This encodes CASSMGDRDNSPLHF.